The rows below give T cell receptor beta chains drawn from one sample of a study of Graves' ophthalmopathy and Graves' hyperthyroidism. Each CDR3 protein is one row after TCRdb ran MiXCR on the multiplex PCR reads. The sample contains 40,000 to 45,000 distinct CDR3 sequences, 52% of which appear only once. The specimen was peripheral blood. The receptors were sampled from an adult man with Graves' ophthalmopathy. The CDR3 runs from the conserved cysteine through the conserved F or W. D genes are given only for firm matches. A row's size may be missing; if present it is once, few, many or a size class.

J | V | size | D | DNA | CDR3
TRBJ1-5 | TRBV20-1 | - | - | TGCAGTGCTAGTAATGGAAATAGCAATCAGCCCCAGCATTTT | CSASNGNSNQPQHF
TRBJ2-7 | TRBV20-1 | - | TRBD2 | TGCAGTGCTAGGGGATGGACTAGCGGTACCTACGAGCAGTACTTC | CSARGWTSGTYEQYF
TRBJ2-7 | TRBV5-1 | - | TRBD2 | TGCGCCAGCAGCCATAGCGGGGGGACCTACGAGCAGTACTTC | CASSHSGGTYEQYF
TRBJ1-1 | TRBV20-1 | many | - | TGCAGTGCTAGTTTGGACGGGGACACTGAAGCTTTCTTT | CSASLDGDTEAFF
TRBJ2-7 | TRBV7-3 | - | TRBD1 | TGCGCCAGCAGCCAAGGGGGCTTACTAGAGGTTCTCTACGAGCAGTACTTC | CASSQGGLLEVLYEQYF
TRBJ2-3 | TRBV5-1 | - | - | TGCGCCAGCAGGGAGGCCACAGATACGCAGTATTTT | CASREATDTQYF
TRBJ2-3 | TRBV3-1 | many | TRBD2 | TGTGCCAGCAGCCCTACTAGCGGTAGCACAGATACGCAGTATTTT | CASSPTSGSTDTQYF
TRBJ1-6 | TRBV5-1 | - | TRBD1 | TGCGCCAGCAGCAGGGACAGGGGTTCGAATTCACCCCTCCACTTT | CASSRDRGSNSPLHF
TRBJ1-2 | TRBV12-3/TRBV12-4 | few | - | TGTGCCAGCAGTGCCGCCAAGGGTTACACCTTC | CASSAAKGYTF
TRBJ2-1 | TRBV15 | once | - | TGTGCCACCAGCAGAGATGTCGGGAACCCCAATGAGCAGTTCTTC | CATSRDVGNPNEQFF
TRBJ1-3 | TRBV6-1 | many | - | TGTGCCACCGCGTTCGGGGGAGACGGAAACACCATATATTTT | CATAFGGDGNTIYF
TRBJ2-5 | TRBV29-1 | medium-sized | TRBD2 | TGCAGCGTTGTACTAGCGGGAGGAGAGACCCAGTACTTC | CSVVLAGGETQYF
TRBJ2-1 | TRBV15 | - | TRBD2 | TGTGCCACCAGCGTTGATGACGGGGGGAACTCCTACAATGAGCAGTTCTTC | CATSVDDGGNSYNEQFF
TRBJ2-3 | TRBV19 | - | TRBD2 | TGTGCCAGTAGTATGGGAACTAGCGGGGATACGCAGTATTTT | CASSMGTSGDTQYF
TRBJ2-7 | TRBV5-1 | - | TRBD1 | TGCGCCATCAGGCGGACAGGATCCTACGAGCAGTACTTC | CAIRRTGSYEQYF
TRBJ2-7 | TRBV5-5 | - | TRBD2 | TGTGCCAGCAGGGACAAACTACTAGCGCCCGAGCAGTACTTC | CASRDKLLAPEQYF
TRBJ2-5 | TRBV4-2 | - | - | TGTGCCAGCAGCCAACAGAAGCGGAGCCAAGAGACCCAGTACTTC | CASSQQKRSQETQYF
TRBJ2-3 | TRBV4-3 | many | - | TGCGCCAGCAGCCAAGATCGACATCGTAGCACAGATACGCAGTATTTT | CASSQDRHRSTDTQYF
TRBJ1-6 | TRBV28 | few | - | TGTGCCAGCAGAAGACAGCTTAATTCACCCCTCCACTTT | CASRRQLNSPLHF
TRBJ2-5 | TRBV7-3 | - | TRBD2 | TGTGCCAGCAGCTTAGTAGGCGGGGCGGGGGGGGAGACCCAGTACTTC | CASSLVGGAGGETQYF
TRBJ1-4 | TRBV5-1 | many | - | TGCGCCAGCAGCTTGGAAACAGCTAATGAAAAACTGTTTTTT | CASSLETANEKLFF
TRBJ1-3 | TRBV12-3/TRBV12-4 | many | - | TGTGCCAGCAGTCCGCGGACAGTCTTCTCTGGAAACACCATATATTTT | CASSPRTVFSGNTIYF
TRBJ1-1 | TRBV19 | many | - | TGTGCCAGTAGTGTTGGGAGGAACACTGAAGCTTTCTTT | CASSVGRNTEAFF
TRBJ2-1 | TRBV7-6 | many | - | TGTGCCAGCAGCTTGGCGGGGCCGAGCTCCTACAATGAGCAGTTCTTC | CASSLAGPSSYNEQFF
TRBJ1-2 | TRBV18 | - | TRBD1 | TGTGCCAGCTCACCAGATGGGACAGGGGGCGCTTATGGCTACACCTTC | CASSPDGTGGAYGYTF
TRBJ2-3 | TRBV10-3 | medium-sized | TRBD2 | TGTGCCATCACTAGCGGGAGGGTATCAGATACGCAGTATTTT | CAITSGRVSDTQYF
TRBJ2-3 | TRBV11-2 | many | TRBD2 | TGTGCCAGCAGCTTAGGACTAGCGCCCTACACAGATACGCAGTATTTT | CASSLGLAPYTDTQYF
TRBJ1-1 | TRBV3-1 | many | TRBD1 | TGTGCCAGCAGCCGGGACAGGGAAGCTTTCTTT | CASSRDREAFF
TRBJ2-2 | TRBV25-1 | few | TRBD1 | TGTGCCAGCAGGGATGGGACAGGGGACACCGGGGAGCTGTTTTTT | CASRDGTGDTGELFF
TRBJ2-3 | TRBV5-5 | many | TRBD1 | TGTGCCAGCAGCCCCGGGACAGACACCTTCACAGATACGCAGTATTTT | CASSPGTDTFTDTQYF
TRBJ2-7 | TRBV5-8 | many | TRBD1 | TGTGCCAGCAGCTTGGCGGGACAGGGCGACGAGCAGTACTTC | CASSLAGQGDEQYF
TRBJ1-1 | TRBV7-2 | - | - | TGTGCCAGCAGCTTACTACCCAGTGAAGCTTTCTTT | CASSLLPSEAFF
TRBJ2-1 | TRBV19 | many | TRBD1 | TGTGCCAGTAGTATACCGGGACAGAGTTACAATGAGCAGTTCTTC | CASSIPGQSYNEQFF
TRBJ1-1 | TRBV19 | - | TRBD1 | TGTGCTAGAGATCGGGAGGGGGCGACGGTGACTGAAGCTTTCTTT | CARDREGATVTEAFF
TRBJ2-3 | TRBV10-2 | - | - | TGCGCCAGCAGTGAGGAGGTGGCAGATACGCAGTATTTT | CASSEEVADTQYF
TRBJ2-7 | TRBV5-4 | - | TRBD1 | TGTGCCAGCAGCTTGCAGGGACAGGGGTCGTACGAGCAGTACTTC | CASSLQGQGSYEQYF
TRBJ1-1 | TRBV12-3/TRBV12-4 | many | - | TGTGCCAGCAGTTTTTTAGGGGAAGCTTTCTTT | CASSFLGEAFF
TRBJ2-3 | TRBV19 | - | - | TGTGCCAGTAGAACGAGAGGGCACACAGATACGAAGTATTTT | CASRTRGHTDTKYF
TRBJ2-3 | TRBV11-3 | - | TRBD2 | TGTGCCAGCAGCCCTAGCGGGGGGCACACAGATACGCAGTATTTT | CASSPSGGHTDTQYF
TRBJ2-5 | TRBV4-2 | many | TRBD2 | TGTGCCAGCAGCCAAGATTCTAGCGGGGGGTCGGAGACCCAGTACTTC | CASSQDSSGGSETQYF
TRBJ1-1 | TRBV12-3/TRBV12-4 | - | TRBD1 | TGTGCCAGCCGGGACAGGGAGTACACTGAAGCTTTCTTT | CASRDREYTEAFF
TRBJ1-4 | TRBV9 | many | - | TGTGCCAGCAGCGCCGGGTCCCGGGGAGGTGGGGTTGCTAGCCGGACAGAAAAACTGTTTTTT | CASSAGSRGGGVASRTEKLFF
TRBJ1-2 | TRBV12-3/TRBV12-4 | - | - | TGTGCCAGCAGTTCGTACTATGGCTACACCTTC | CASSSYYGYTF
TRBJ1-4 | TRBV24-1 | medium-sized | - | TGTGCCACCAGTGATTTTGGGGCAGCAGTAATGAGGAAACTGTTTTTT | CATSDFGAAVMRKLFF
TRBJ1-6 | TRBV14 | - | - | TGTGCCAGCAGCCAAGGTGTCCCAGGACTTTCACCCCTCCACTTT | CASSQGVPGLSPLHF
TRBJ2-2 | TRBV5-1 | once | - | TGCGCCAGCAGCTTGGCCTTGGACGGGGAGCTGTTTTTT | CASSLALDGELFF
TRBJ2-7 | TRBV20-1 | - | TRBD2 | TGCAGTGCTAGTCCCCCTCTAGCGGGGGCAGTGAGCTCCTACGAGCAGTACTTC | CSASPPLAGAVSSYEQYF
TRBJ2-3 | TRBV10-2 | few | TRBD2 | TGTGCCAGCAGCCCCCCGGGACTAGCGGGGGGGTCCTACCCAGATACGCAGTATTTT | CASSPPGLAGGSYPDTQYF
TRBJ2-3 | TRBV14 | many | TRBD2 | TGTGCCAGCAGCCAAGATTGGAGCGGGAGTGGCACAGATACGCAGTATTTT | CASSQDWSGSGTDTQYF
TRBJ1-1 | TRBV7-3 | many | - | TGTGCCAGCAGCTGGACAACTTCTACTGAAGCTTTCTTT | CASSWTTSTEAFF
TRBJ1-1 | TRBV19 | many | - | TGTGCCTCTCGGACCCCGGTCGGCACTGAAGCTTTCTTT | CASRTPVGTEAFF